This is a list of T cell receptor beta chains from one sample in a study of blood T cell repertoires in COVID-19. Clones were sequenced by immunoSEQ multiplex PCR, and TCRdb holds only the in-frame ones, with some missing. The repertoire holds about 260,000 clones, around 80% seen once, with 4.2% in the top ten. Sequenced: peripheral blood. These TCRs come from a man aged 55-75 years with acute or convalescent COVID-19. Both conserved end residues are part of each CDR3.

v_gene	CDR3aa
TRBV10-2	CASSAATSGYNEQFF
TRBV29-1	CSVVVSSRGYNYGYTF
TRBV11-2	CASSLDPGQAAHGYTF
TRBV6-2/TRBV6-3	CASSYSREEDTQYF
TRBV30	CAWSIGEAQYF
TRBV6-6	CASRSRGGNSNQPQHF
TRBV5-1	CASRETIQETQYF
TRBV7-2	CASSPEAVSTDTQYF
TRBV10-1	CASSESLKTSGRGGSYEQYF
TRBV7-3	CASGGLVFIVAYEQYF
TRBV30	CAWRGAGQGSSYNEQFF
TRBV3-1/TRBV3-2	CASSLSGRVHEQYF